This entry lists 22 T cell receptor beta chains sequenced from one sample in a study of shared clonotypes between healthy human individuals. Method: immunoSEQ multiplex PCR; TCRdb's copy keeps in-frame clones and lacks some. The sample includes 2.3 million or so clones, about 92% of them seen just once. The specimen sequenced was naive CD4+ T cells from PBMCs. Subset of the sample: CD45RA+ positively selected. Receptors were obtained from a man between 18 and 29 years old in good health. Some clones in this sample may be carry-over from other donors' samples.

As concerns this clone: Other DNA sequences of this sample code for an identical CDR3. This chain joins TRBV5-1 and TRBJ2-3; the match to TRBD1 covers 12 bases. Germline V lookup: CDR1 SGHRS, CDR2 YFSETQ. J lost 6 bases, V lost 4 bases, and 3 bases had no gene match. CDR3 length: 14 amino acids. CDR3: CASSAGQGADTQYF. The CDR3 coding sequence is TGCGCCAGCAGCGCGGGACAGGGGGCGGATACGCAGTATTTT.

The chain recombines TRBV5-1 with TRBJ2-1; 7 bases are a match to TRBD2. Germline CDR1 and CDR2: SGHRS and YFSETQ. V dropped 10 bases and J dropped 4; count of bases not matched to a gene: 11. CDR3 length equals 14 residues. The CDR3, as DNA: TGCGCCTCTGGCGATGCTAGCGGTTACAATGAGCAGTTCTTC. Translation: CASGDASGYNEQFF. The full variable domain, with the rest looked up from reference TRBV5-1 and TRBJ2-1, is KAGVTQTPRYLIKTRGQQVTLSCSPISGHRSVSWYQQTPGQGLQFLFEYFSETQRNKGNFPGRFSGRQFSNSRSEMNVSTLELGDSALYLCASGDASGYNEQFFGPGTRLTVL.

The J gene is TRBJ1-5, the V gene TRBV28; D may be TRBD1 (5 bases). The CDR3 totals 17 residues. Germline lookup yields CDR1 MDHEN and CDR2 SYDVKM. Trimming removed 3 bases from V and 7 bases from J, with 22 bases in between. The CDR3 bases are TGTGCCAGCAGTTTGGGACCCGGGACGCAAGGGTTGCAGCCCCAGCATTTT. This codes for CASSLGPGTQGLQPQHF. Filled out from reference TRBV28 and TRBJ1-5, the complete variable domain reads DVKVTQSSRYLVKRTGEKVFLECVQDMDHENMFWYRQDPGLGLRLIYFSYDVKMKEKGDIPEGYSVSREKKERFSLILESASTNQTSMYLCASSLGPGTQGLQPQHFGDGTRLSIL.

This chain links TRBV2 with TRBJ2-7, with D possibly being TRBD2 (5 bases). Germline V lookup: CDR1 SNHLY, CDR2 FYNNEI. CDR3 length equals 14 residues. V was shortened by 5 bases and J by 0 bases, with 11 bases between the two germline ends. The chain's CDR3 is CASSPLASSYEQYF. As DNA, the CDR3 is TGTGCCAGCAGTCCTTTAGCGTCCTCCTACGAGCAGTACTTC.

The J gene is TRBJ2-3, the V gene TRBV9; 10 bases align to TRBD2. Germline CDR1 is SGDLS and CDR2 is YYNGEE. The CDR3 runs 15 residues. V lost 0 bases and J lost 4; bases outside the gene matches: 2. For the CDR3, the DNA is TGTGCCAGCAGCGTAGGCGGGACTAGCGCAGATACGCAGTATTTT. Translating it yields CASSVGGTSADTQYF.

The chain has TRBV5-1 and TRBJ1-3; D gene uncertain. Germline values: CDR1 SGHRS, CDR2 YFSETQ. The CDR3 spans 14 residues. Trimming removed 0 bases from V and 1 base from J, with 5 bases in between. CDR3 residues: CASSLEQSGNTIYF. The CDR3 DNA is TGCGCCAGCAGCTTGGAACAATCTGGAAACACCATATATTTT.

The rearrangement links TRBV30 to TRBJ1-2; unclear D gene. This CDR3 region has 12 residues. Deletions cut 4 bases from V and 3 bases from J, with 9 bases between. CDR1 GTSNPN and CDR2 SVGIG come from the germline V gene (reference sequence). The CDR3 sequence: CAWNEADYGYTF. In DNA, the CDR3 is TGTGCCTGGAACGAAGCTGACTATGGCTACACCTTC. Full variable domain (outside the CDR3, taken from reference TRBV30 and TRBJ1-2): SQTIHQWPATLVQPVGSPLSLECTVEGTSNPNLYWYRQAAGRGLQLLFYSVGIGQISSEVPQNLSASRPQDRQFILSSKKLLLSDSGFYLCAWNEADYGYTFGSGTRLTVV.

This chain joins TRBV28 and TRBJ1-1; D might be TRBD1 (5 bases). There are 15 residues in the CDR3. The V end lost 5 bases, the J end lost 3 bases, and 16 bases lay between the germline ends. Germline V gene sequence: CDR1 MDHEN, CDR2 SYDVKM. The CDR3 here is CASSLTGGGDTEAFF. The CDR3 bases are TGTGCCAGCAGTCTTACAGGCGGCGGGGACACTGAAGCTTTCTTT.

The rearrangement joins TRBV6-4 to TRBJ1-1, with TRBD1 matching 7 bases. Germline V gene lookup returns CDR1 MRHNA and CDR2 SNTAGT. V gave up 6 bases and J gave up 5 bases; unmatched junction bases: 15. This CDR3 has 16 residues. CDR3 sequence: CASRATSHRGGTEAFF. The CDR3 DNA sequence: TGTGCCAGCAGGGCCACCTCGCACAGGGGTGGAACTGAAGCTTTCTTT.

The chain combines TRBV6-1 with TRBJ2-3, with 7 bases aligning to TRBD2. This CDR3 has 14 residues. V shed 8 bases and J 2 bases; nucleotides not matched to a gene: 7. Germline assignment: CDR1 MNHNS and CDR2 SASEGT. The chain's CDR3 is CASGRVEATDTQYF. The CDR3 DNA is TGTGCCAGCGGGAGGGTTGAAGCCACAGATACGCAGTATTTT.

The chain links TRBV2 to TRBJ2-2; 10 bases align to TRBD1. V trimming: 5 bases; J trimming: 5 bases; junction bases outside the gene matches: 11. Looked up from germline, CDR1 is SNHLY and CDR2 is FYNNEI. The CDR3 spans 17 residues. The CDR3 nucleotides are TGTGCCAGCAGTAGAACAATCGGGACAGGGGCGACCGGGGAGCTGTTTTTT. Translation gives CASSRTIGTGATGELFF.

CDR3 loop: CASSVNRLQETQYF. Here the CDR3 DNA reads TGTGCCAGCAGCGTGAACAGACTTCAAGAGACCCAGTACTTC. This chain uses TRBV5-6 with TRBJ2-5; D unclear. In germline, CDR1 is SGHDT, CDR2 YYEEEE. This CDR3 is built from 14 residues. V lost 4 bases, J lost 2 bases, and 12 bases lay in between. The whole variable domain, remainder taken from reference TRBV5-6 and TRBJ2-5, is DAGVTQSPTHLIKTRGQQVTLRCSPKSGHDTVSWYQQALGQGPQFIFQYYEEEERQRGNFPDRFSGHQFPNYSSELNVNALLLGDSALYLCASSVNRLQETQYFGPGTRLLVL.

The V gene is TRBV18, the J gene TRBJ1-1; D ambiguous. Germline V lookup: CDR1 KGHSH, CDR2 LQKENI. The ends were cut back, 6 bases at V and 0 bases at J, with 20 bases in the middle. The CDR3 length is 17 residues. This CDR3 reads CASSLNAGYKMNTEAFF. In DNA, the CDR3 is TGTGCCAGCTCTCTAAACGCCGGGTACAAAATGAACACTGAAGCTTTCTTT.

The CDR3 DNA reads as TGTGCCAGCAGTGAAGGGACAGGGACGCTGGCCAAAAACATTCAGTACTTC. Encoded protein: CASSEGTGTLAKNIQYF. The chain is built from TRBV2 and TRBJ2-4; 8 nucleotides line up with TRBD1. This CDR3 is 17 amino acids long. Germline V gene sequence: CDR1 SNHLY, CDR2 FYNNEI. Trimming removed 1 base from V and 1 base from J; junction bases left unmatched: 6.

The chain joins TRBV25-1 to TRBJ2-1; TRBD2 matches at 10 bases. This CDR3 comprises 15 residues. V shed 6 bases and J 0 bases; nucleotides not matched to a gene: 2. Germline CDR1 is MGHDK and CDR2 is SYGVNS. CDR3 nucleotide sequence: TGTGCCAGCAGCTCTAGCGGGAGCTCCTACAATGAGCAGTTCTTC. As protein: CASSSSGSSYNEQFF.

J is TRBJ1-1 and V is TRBV7-9; tentative D call: TRBD1 (5 bases). Germline V gene lookup returns CDR1 SEHNR and CDR2 FQNEAQ (reference sequence). The length of the CDR3 is 16 residues. The germline V and J ends were trimmed by 1 base and 1 base, with 13 bases remaining between them. In DNA, the CDR3 is TGTGCCAGCAGCTTAGGTCATGGGGACCCGAACACTGAAGCTTTCTTT. Its translation is CASSLGHGDPNTEAFF. The variable domain in full, completed from reference TRBV7-9 and TRBJ1-1, reads DTGVSQNPRHKITKRGQNVTFRCDPISEHNRLYWYRQTLGQGPEFLTYFQNEAQLEKSRLLSDRFSAERPKGSFSTLEIQRTEQGDSAMYLCASSLGHGDPNTEAFFGQGTRLTVV.

This chain connects TRBV27 to TRBJ2-7; D tentatively fits TRBD1 or TRBD2 (5 bases each). Germline V lookup: CDR1 MNHEY, CDR2 SMNVEV (reference sequence). V dropped 4 bases and J dropped 2 bases, with 9 bases sitting between them. There are 13 residues in the CDR3. DNA of the CDR3: TGTGCCAGCAGTTGGGGGAGAACCTACGAGCAGTACTTC. Amino acid sequence: CASSWGRTYEQYF.

This clone has only one observation. J is TRBJ2-1 and V is TRBV28, with TRBD2 identical over 12 bases. The V segment lost 4 bases and the J segment 4 bases; nucleotides outside the gene matches: 11. This CDR3 spans 18 amino acids. Per germline, CDR1 MDHEN and CDR2 SYDVKM. As DNA, the CDR3 is TGTGCCAGCAGTTCTTGGGCTAGCGGGAGGGCCACTTACAATGAGCAGTTCTTC. It yields the protein CASSSWASGRATYNEQFF.

The chain couples TRBV6-5 to TRBJ2-7; 10 bases are a match to TRBD2. This CDR3 contains 14 residues. Germline V lookup: CDR1 MNHEY, CDR2 SVGAGI. V gave up 4 bases and J gave up 4 bases; unmatched junction bases: 4. The CDR3 region is CASSWASGSYEQYF. DNA for the CDR3: TGTGCCAGCAGTTGGGCTAGCGGGAGTTACGAGCAGTACTTC.

This clone was recorded once. The genes are TRBV29-1 and TRBJ2-6; D is unresolved. Looked up from germline, CDR1 is SQVTM and CDR2 is ANQGSEA. Trimming shortened V by 5 bases and J by 3 bases, and 8 bases separated the two germline ends. This CDR3 contains 13 residues. The CDR3 bases are TGCAGCGTTATATCTAGTGGGGCCAACGTCCTGACTTTC. Translation: CSVISSGANVLTF.

The chain has TRBV5-6 and TRBJ1-1, with a tentative D call TRBD1 (6 bases). Trimming took off 4 bases at V and 1 base at J, with 14 bases between the two ends. This CDR3 contains 15 residues. Germline V gene lookup returns CDR1 SGHDT and CDR2 YYEEEE. The CDR3 DNA is TGTGCCAGCAGCCGCCGGGGAGGGGGGAACACTGAAGCTTTCTTT. Translation: CASSRRGGGNTEAFF.

This chain uses TRBV7-3 with TRBJ2-7, with TRBD2 as a possible D gene (5 bases). The germline V gene encodes CDR1 SGHTA and CDR2 FQGTGA. The V end was cut by 5 bases, the J end by 4 bases, with 12 bases between. The CDR3 is 13 amino acids. Written as DNA, the CDR3 is TGTGCCAGCAGCATCGAGGCGGGTTACGAGCAGTACTTC. Amino acid sequence: CASSIEAGYEQYF.